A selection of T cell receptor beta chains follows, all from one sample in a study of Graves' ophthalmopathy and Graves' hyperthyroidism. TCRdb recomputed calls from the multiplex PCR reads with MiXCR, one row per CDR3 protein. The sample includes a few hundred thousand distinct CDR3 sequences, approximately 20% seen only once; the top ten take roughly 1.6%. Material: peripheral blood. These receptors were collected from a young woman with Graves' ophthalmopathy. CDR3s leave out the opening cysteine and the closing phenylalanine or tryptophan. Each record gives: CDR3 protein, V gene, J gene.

CDR3aa: ASSLRGGYSGNTIY
v_gene: TRBV7-8
j_gene: TRBJ1-3

CDR3aa: ASSRTGVKDTEAF
v_gene: TRBV6-2/TRBV6-3
j_gene: TRBJ1-1

CDR3aa: SAREGTGDYEQY
v_gene: TRBV20-1
j_gene: TRBJ2-7

CDR3aa: ASSGTSGSKAQETQY
v_gene: TRBV11-2
j_gene: TRBJ2-5

CDR3aa: ASSYPTSGAYQETQY
v_gene: TRBV6-5
j_gene: TRBJ2-5

CDR3aa: ASTHQGMSSPLH
v_gene: TRBV12-3/TRBV12-4
j_gene: TRBJ1-6

CDR3aa: ASSLAPGQGSYEQY
v_gene: TRBV12-3/TRBV12-4
j_gene: TRBJ2-7

CDR3aa: ASSLKRQGLYGYT
v_gene: TRBV28
j_gene: TRBJ1-2

CDR3aa: ASSSSLTYEQY
v_gene: TRBV7-2
j_gene: TRBJ2-7

CDR3aa: ASSHEEYTEAF
v_gene: TRBV4-1
j_gene: TRBJ1-1

CDR3aa: ASSQETSQETQY
v_gene: TRBV4-3
j_gene: TRBJ2-5

CDR3aa: ASSYLVSGELF
v_gene: TRBV6-2/TRBV6-3
j_gene: TRBJ2-2

CDR3aa: ASSILRGGGGSDQPQH
v_gene: TRBV19
j_gene: TRBJ1-5

CDR3aa: SVDLAGNTGELF
v_gene: TRBV29-1
j_gene: TRBJ2-2

CDR3aa: ASSIRTSGVGHIQY
v_gene: TRBV6-2/TRBV6-3
j_gene: TRBJ2-4

CDR3aa: ASIRTGGTETQY
v_gene: TRBV28
j_gene: TRBJ2-5

CDR3aa: SAIGLREVQREAF
v_gene: TRBV20-1
j_gene: TRBJ1-1

CDR3aa: ASGLLAGADTGELF
v_gene: TRBV2
j_gene: TRBJ2-2